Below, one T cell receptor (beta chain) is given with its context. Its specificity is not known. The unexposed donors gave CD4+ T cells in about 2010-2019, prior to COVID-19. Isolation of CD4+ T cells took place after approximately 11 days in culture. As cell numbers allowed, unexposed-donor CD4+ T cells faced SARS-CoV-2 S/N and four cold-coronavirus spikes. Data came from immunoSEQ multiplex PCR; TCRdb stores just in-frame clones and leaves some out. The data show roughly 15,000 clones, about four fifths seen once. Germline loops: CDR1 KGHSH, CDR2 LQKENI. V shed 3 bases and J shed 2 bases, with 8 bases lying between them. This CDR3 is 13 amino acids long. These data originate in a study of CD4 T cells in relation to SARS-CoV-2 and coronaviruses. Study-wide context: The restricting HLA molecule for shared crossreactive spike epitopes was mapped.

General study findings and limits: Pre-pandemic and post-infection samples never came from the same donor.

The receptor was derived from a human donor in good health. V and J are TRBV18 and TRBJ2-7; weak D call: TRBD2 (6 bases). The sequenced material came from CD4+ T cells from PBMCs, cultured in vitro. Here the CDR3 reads CASSPTSTYEQYF. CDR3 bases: TGTGCCAGCTCACCGACTAGTACCTACGAGCAGTACTTC.